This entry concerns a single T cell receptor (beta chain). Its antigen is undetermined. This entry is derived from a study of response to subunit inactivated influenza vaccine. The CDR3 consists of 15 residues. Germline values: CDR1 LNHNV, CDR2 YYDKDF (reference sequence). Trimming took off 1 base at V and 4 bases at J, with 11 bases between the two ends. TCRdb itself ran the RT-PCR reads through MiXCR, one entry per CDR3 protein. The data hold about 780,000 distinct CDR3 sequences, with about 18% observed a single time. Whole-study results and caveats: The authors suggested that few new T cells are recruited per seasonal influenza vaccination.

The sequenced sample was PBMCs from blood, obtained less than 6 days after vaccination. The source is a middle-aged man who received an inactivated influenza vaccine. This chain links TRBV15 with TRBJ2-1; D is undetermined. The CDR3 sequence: CATSRGGSAYNEQFF. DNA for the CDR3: TGTGCCACCAGCAGAGGGGGATCAGCGTACAATGAGCAGTTCTTC.